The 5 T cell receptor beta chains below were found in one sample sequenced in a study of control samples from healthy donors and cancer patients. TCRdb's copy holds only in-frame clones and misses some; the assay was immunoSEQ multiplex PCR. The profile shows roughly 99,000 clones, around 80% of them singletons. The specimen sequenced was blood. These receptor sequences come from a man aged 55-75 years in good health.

This CDR3 is CASSQESLRVLEQFF. The CDR3 coding sequence is TGTGCCAGCAGCCAAGAGTCGTTGAGGGTCCTTGAGCAGTTCTTC. The J gene is TRBJ2-1, the V gene TRBV3-1 (or the pseudogene TRBV3-2); maybe TRBD2 (5 bases). Germline lookup yields CDR1 LGHDT and CDR2 YNNKEL (reference sequence). The CDR3 consists of 15 residues. The V and J ends lost 0 bases and 9 bases respectively, with 15 bases between them.

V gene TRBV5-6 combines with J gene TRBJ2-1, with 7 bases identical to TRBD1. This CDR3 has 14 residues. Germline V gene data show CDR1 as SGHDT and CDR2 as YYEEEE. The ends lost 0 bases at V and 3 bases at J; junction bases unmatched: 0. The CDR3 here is CASSLGQGYNEQFF. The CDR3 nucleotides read TGTGCCAGCAGCTTGGGACAGGGCTACAATGAGCAGTTCTTC.

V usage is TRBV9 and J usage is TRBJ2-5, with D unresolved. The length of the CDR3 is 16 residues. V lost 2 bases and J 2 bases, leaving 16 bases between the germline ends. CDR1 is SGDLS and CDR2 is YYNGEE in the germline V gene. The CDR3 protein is CASSVSLSGSQETQYF. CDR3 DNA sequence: TGTGCCAGCAGCGTGTCTCTAAGTGGATCACAAGAGACCCAGTACTTC.

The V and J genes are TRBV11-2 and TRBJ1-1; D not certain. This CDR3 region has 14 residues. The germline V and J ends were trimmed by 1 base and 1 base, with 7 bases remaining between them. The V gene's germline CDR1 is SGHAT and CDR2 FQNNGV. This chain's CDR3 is CASSLAPKNTEAFF. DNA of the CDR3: TGTGCCAGCAGCTTAGCCCCGAAGAACACTGAAGCTTTCTTT.

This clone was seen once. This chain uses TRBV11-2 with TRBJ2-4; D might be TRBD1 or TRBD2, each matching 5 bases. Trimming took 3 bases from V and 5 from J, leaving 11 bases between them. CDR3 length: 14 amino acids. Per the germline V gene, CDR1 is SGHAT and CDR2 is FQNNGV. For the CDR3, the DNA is TGTGCCAGCAGCTTGGGGACGGGCGAAAACATTCAGTACTTC. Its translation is CASSLGTGENIQYF.